This TCR beta chain was retrieved from a study of cytomegalovirus exposure and HLA in healthy donors. Overall study: Later, an analysis reported that the roughly 120 validation repertoires had used the same platform as the roughly 700 first-cohort repertoires.

This table comes from immunoSEQ multiplex PCR, and its TCRdb copy is limited to in-frame clones, with some not included. Of roughly 130,000 clones in the sample, approximately 85% were seen once. Notes on this clone: The antigen remains undetermined.

The study, taken as a whole, reports: Confirmation was obtained in vitro that a few CMV-associated chains are specific for CMV antigens. The tendency of first-cohort TCR clusters to co-occur in the 120 or so validation repertoires was the finding of a later analysis. While the bulk of TCR sequences proved rare, some public TCRs turned up in many donors.

Per the germline V gene, CDR1 is MNHEY and CDR2 is SMNVEV (reference sequence). With V trimmed by 4 bases and J by 0 bases, 3 bases remained unmatched. The CDR3 is 15 residues long. The sample was PBMCs. This chain connects TRBV27 to TRBJ2-7; 10 positions agree with TRBD1. This clonotype originated in a woman in her thirties in good health and CMV-seronegative. The CDR3 bases are TGTGCCAGCAGTTCGACAGGGGGCTACTCCTACGAGCAGTACTTC. It translates to CASSSTGGYSYEQYF.